The clone carrying this T cell receptor beta chain showed up many times. Its antigen is as yet unknown. Synthesis of cDNA was carried out by template-switch 5'RACE. The reaction used 10-nucleotide random UMIs. A single record per CDR3 protein comes from TCRdb applying MiXCR to the 5' RACE reads. This sample has 60,000 to 90,000 distinct CDR3 sequences; roughly a tenth occur once, and the top ten carry approximately 9.5%. CDR3 length equals 17 residues. V dropped 4 bases and J dropped 0 bases, with 14 bases sitting between them. In germline, CDR1 is SGHKS, CDR2 YYEKEE (reference sequence). The data were taken from a study of neurological immune-mediated disorders. Time point given: longitudinal time-point 1 (baseline). Stored at -80 C, 2 million PBMCs were the source of the unsorted libraries. General study points: None of the CDR3 amino acid sequences of expanded clones were shared across subjects, and this suggested private repertoires in all groups.

This clonotype originated in a man under 40 in good health. Sequencing was performed on PBMCs. The chain links TRBV5-5 to TRBJ2-6; no clear D. CDR3 coding DNA: TGTGCCAGCAGCAGGACCAGAGCCCCCTCTGGGGCCAACGTCCTGACTTTC. This encodes CASSRTRAPSGANVLTF.